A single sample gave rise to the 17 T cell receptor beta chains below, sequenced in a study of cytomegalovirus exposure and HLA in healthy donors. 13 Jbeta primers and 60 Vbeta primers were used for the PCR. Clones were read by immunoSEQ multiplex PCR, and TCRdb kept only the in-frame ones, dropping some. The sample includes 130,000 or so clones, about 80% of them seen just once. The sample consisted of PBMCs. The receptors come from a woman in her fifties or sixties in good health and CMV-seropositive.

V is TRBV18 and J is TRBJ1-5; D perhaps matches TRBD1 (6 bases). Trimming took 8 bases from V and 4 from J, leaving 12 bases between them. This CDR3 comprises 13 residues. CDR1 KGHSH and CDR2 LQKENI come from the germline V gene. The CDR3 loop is CASRGTLNQPQHF. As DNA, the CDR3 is TGTGCCAGCCGAGGGACACTTAATCAGCCCCAGCATTTT.

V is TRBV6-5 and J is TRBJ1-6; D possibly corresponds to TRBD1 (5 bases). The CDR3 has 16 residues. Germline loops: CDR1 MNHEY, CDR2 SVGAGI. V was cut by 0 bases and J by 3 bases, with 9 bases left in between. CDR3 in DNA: TGTGCCAGCAGTTACTCGGGGCGATTCTATAATTCACCCCTCCACTTT. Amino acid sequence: CASSYSGRFYNSPLHF.

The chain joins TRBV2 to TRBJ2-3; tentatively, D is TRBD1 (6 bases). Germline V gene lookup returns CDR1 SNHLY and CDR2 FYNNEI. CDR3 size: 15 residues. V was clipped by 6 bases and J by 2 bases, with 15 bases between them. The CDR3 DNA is TGTGCCAGCAGCCGGGACACCTCGTACACAGATACGCAGTATTTT. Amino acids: CASSRDTSYTDTQYF.

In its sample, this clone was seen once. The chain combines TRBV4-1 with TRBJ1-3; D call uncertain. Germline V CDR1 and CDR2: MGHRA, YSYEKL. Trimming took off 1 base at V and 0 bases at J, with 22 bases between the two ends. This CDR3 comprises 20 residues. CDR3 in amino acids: CASSQGRWARILFSGNTIYF. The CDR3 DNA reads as TGCGCCAGCAGCCAAGGCCGGTGGGCCCGGATTTTATTCTCTGGAAACACCATATATTTT.

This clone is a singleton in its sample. The CDR3 spells CASSLERNTEAFF. Written as DNA, the CDR3 is TGTGCCAGCAGCTTAGAGAGGAACACTGAAGCTTTCTTT. The chain couples TRBV7-2 to TRBJ1-1; no firm D call. Germline CDR1 reads SGHTA; CDR2 reads FQGNSA. V was shortened by 1 base and J by 1 base, with 4 bases between the two germline ends. The CDR3 is 13 residues long.

In nucleotides, the CDR3 is TGTGCCAGCAGCTTGGAATTAGCGAGTTACAATGAGCAGTTCTTC. Protein sequence: CASSLELASYNEQFF. This chain connects TRBV5-4 to TRBJ2-1; D may be TRBD2 (5 bases). Germline CDR1 SGHNT, CDR2 YYREEE (reference sequence). Trimming removed 0 bases from V and 4 bases from J, with 11 bases in between. The CDR3 has 15 residues.

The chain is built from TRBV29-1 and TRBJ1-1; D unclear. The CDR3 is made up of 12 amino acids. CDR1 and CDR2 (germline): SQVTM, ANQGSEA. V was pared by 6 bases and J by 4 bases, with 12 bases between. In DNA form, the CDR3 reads TGCAGCGTCCGTGCGGGGATCACTGAAGCTTTCTTT. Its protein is CSVRAGITEAFF.

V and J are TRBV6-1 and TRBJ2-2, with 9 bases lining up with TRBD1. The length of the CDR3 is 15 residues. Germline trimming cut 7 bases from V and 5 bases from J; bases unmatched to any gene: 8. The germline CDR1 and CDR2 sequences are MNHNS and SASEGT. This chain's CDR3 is CASNRQGVGTGELFF. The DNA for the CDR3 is TGTGCCAGCAATCGACAGGGGGTTGGGACCGGGGAGCTGTTTTTT.

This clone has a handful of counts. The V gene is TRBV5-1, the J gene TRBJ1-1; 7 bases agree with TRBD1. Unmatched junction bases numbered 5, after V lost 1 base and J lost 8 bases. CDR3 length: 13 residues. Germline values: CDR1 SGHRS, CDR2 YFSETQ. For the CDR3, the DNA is TGCGCCAGCAGCTTGTACGGACAGGAGGAAGCTTTCTTT. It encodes CASSLYGQEEAFF.

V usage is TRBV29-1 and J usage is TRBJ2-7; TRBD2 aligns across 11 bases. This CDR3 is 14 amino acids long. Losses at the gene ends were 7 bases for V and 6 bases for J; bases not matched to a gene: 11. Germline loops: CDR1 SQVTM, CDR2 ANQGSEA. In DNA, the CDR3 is TGCAGCGGGGGAATTAGCGGGAGGGCCACCGAGCAGTACTTC. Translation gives CSGGISGRATEQYF.

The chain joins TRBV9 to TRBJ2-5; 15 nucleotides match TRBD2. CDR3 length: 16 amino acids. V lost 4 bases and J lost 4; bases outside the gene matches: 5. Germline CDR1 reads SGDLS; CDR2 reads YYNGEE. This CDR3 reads CASSSRTSGRGETQYF. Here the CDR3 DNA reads TGTGCCAGCAGCTCACGGACTAGCGGGAGGGGAGAGACCCAGTACTTC.

The CDR3 DNA sequence: TGCGCCAGCAGCCAAGAGACAGGGGATGAAAAACTGTTTTTT. It translates to CASSQETGDEKLFF. The rearrangement links TRBV4-3 to TRBJ1-4; 8 positions match TRBD1. The germline gives CDR1 LGHNA, CDR2 YSLEER. There are 14 residues in the CDR3. Losses at the gene ends were 0 bases for V and 6 bases for J; bases not matched to a gene: 0.

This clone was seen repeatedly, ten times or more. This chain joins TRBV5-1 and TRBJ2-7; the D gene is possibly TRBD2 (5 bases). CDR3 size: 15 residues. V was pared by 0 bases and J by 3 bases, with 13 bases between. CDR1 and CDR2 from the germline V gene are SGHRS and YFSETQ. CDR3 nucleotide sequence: TGCGCCAGCAGCTTGGAACCGGGAACCCACTACGAGCAGTACTTC. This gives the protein CASSLEPGTHYEQYF.

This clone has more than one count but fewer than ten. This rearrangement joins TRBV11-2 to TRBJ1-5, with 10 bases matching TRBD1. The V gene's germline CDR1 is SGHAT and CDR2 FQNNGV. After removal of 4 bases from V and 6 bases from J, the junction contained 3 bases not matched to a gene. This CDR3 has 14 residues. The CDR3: CASSSGQGTQPQHF. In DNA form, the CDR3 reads TGTGCCAGCAGCTCGGGACAGGGGACTCAGCCCCAGCATTTT.

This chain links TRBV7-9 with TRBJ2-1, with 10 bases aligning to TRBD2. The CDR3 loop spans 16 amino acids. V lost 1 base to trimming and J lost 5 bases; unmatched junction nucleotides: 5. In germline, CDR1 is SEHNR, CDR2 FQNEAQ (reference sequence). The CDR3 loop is CASSLGLAGAHNEQFF. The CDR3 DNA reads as TGTGCCAGCAGCTTAGGTCTAGCGGGGGCCCACAATGAGCAGTTCTTC.

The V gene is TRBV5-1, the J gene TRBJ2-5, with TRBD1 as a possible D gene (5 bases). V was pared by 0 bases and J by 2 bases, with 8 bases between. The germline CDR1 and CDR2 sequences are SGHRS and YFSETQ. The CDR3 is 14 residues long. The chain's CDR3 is CASSLGTNQETQYF. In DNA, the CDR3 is TGCGCCAGCAGCTTGGGGACAAATCAAGAGACCCAGTACTTC.

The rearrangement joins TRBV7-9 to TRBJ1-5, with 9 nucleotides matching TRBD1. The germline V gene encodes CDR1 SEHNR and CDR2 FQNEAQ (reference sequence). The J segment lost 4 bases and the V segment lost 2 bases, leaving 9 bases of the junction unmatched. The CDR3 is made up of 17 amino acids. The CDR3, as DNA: TGTGCCAGCAGCTTAAGCTCTCGGACAGGGGTTAATCAGCCCCAGCATTTT. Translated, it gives CASSLSSRTGVNQPQHF.